The 9 T cell receptor beta chains in this list originate from one sample, sequenced in a study of cytomegalovirus exposure and HLA in healthy donors. This PCR relied on a set of 60 Vbeta primers and 13 Jbeta primers. TCRdb keeps only in-frame clones here, not all; method: immunoSEQ multiplex PCR. Seen here are approximately 130,000 clones, roughly 60% observed once, and the top ten hold roughly 2.5%. The sample was PBMCs. The receptor set was obtained from a woman between 40 and 55 years old in good health and CMV-seronegative.

J is TRBJ2-7 and V is TRBV4-1; 8 positions agree with TRBD1. After removal of 1 base from V and 7 bases from J, the junction contained 9 bases not matched to a gene. Germline CDR1 is MGHRA and CDR2 is YSYEKL. This CDR3 comprises 15 residues. CDR3 DNA sequence: TGCGCCAGCAGCCAAGGACAGGGGACCCCCAGTGAGCAGTACTTC. It encodes CASSQGQGTPSEQYF.

The genes are TRBV2 and TRBJ2-2; TRBD1 matches at 7 bases. The length of the CDR3 is 15 residues. Germline loops: CDR1 SNHLY, CDR2 FYNNEI. The J segment lost 2 bases and the V segment lost 6 bases, leaving 6 bases of the junction unmatched. The CDR3 DNA reads as TGTGCCAGCAGCGACAGGGCTTTCAACACCGGGGAGCTGTTTTTT. It is translated as CASSDRAFNTGELFF.

The chain combines TRBV20-1 with TRBJ1-1; D gene ambiguous. The germline V gene encodes CDR1 DFQATT and CDR2 SNEGSKA (reference sequence). V dropped 1 base and J dropped 8 bases, with 8 bases sitting between them. The CDR3 covers 11 residues. CDR3 in DNA: TGCAGTGCTAGAGGGCACGTGGAAGCTTTCTTT. Protein: CSARGHVEAFF.

This clone showed up just once. V is TRBV6-5 and J is TRBJ1-2, with a tentative D call TRBD1 (5 bases). Germline assignment: CDR1 MNHEY and CDR2 SVGAGI. Trimming took 9 bases from V and 2 from J, leaving 13 bases between them. The CDR3 loop spans 13 amino acids. The CDR3 region has the DNA TGTGCCAGTCATACGACAGCAAACTATGGCTACACCTTC. Protein product: CASHTTANYGYTF.

The gene calls are TRBV30 and TRBJ1-2; D unclear. CDR1 is GTSNPN, CDR2 SVGIG, per germline (reference sequence). This CDR3 is built from 11 residues. The V and J ends lost 0 bases and 5 bases respectively, with 4 bases between them. The CDR3: CAWSVRYGYTF. The CDR3 DNA sequence: TGTGCCTGGAGTGTACGGTATGGCTACACCTTC.

CDR3 sequence reads: CASSLPTSGGYNEQFF. The CDR3 DNA is TGTGCCAGCAGCTTGCCCACTAGCGGGGGGTACAATGAGCAGTTCTTC. The chain couples TRBV5-4 to TRBJ2-1, with 12 bases lining up with TRBD2. V trimming: 1 base; J trimming: 4 bases; junction bases outside the gene matches: 3. The CDR3 sequence is 16 residues long. The germline gives CDR1 SGHNT, CDR2 YYREEE (reference sequence).

This clone was detected a few times. The V gene is TRBV9, the J gene TRBJ2-5, with 14 bases identical to TRBD2. The CDR3 length is 16 residues. CDR1 is SGDLS and CDR2 is YYNGEE in the germline V gene. Trimming at V came to 3 bases and at J to 3 bases, leaving 4 bases not matched to a gene. In DNA, the CDR3 is TGTGCCAGCAGCGCCGGGACTAGCGGGGGAAAAGAGACCCAGTACTTC. This translates into CASSAGTSGGKETQYF.

The gene calls are TRBV19 and TRBJ1-3; 7 bases align to TRBD1. Looked up from germline, CDR1 is LNHDA and CDR2 is SQIVND (reference sequence). The V gene end was trimmed by 8 bases and the J gene end by 4 bases; junction bases not matched to a gene: 14. CDR3 size: 16 residues. CDR3 protein: CASGANRGAKGNTIYF. CDR3 nucleotides: TGTGCCAGTGGAGCGAACAGGGGCGCTAAAGGAAACACCATATATTTT.

The V call is TRBV7-2, the J call TRBJ2-3; D unclear. This CDR3 region has 12 residues. Per the germline V gene, CDR1 is SGHTA and CDR2 is FQGNSA. Trimming stripped 0 bases from V and 6 bases from J, with 4 bases between. CDR3 amino acids: CASSLAPDTQYF. The CDR3 nucleotides read TGTGCCAGCAGCTTAGCCCCGGATACGCAGTATTTT.